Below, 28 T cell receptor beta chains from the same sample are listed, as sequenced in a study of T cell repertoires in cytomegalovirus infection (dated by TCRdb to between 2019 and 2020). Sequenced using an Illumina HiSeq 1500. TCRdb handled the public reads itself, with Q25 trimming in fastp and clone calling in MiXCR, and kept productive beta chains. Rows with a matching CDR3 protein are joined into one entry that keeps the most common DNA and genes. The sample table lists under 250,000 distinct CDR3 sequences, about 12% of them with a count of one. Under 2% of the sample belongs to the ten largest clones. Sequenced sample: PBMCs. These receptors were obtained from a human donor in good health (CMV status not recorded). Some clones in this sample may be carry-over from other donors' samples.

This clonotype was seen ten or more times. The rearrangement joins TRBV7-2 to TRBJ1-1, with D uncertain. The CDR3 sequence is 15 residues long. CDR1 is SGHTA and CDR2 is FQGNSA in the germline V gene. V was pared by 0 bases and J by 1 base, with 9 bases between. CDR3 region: CASSLAGGSNTEAFF. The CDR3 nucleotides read TGTGCCAGCAGCTTAGCAGGAGGCTCGAACACTGAAGCTTTCTTT.

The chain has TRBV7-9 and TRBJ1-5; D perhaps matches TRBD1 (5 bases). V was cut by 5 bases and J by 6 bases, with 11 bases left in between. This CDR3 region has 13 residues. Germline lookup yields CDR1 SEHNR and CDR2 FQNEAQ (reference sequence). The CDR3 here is CASSGQGIQPQHF. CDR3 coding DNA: TGTGCCAGCAGCGGACAAGGCATTCAGCCCCAGCATTTT. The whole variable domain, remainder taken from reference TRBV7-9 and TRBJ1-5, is DTGVSQNPRHKITKRGQNVTFRCDPISEHNRLYWYRQTLGQGPEFLTYFQNEAQLEKSRLLSDRFSAERPKGSFSTLEIQRTEQGDSAMYLCASSGQGIQPQHFGDGTRLSIL.

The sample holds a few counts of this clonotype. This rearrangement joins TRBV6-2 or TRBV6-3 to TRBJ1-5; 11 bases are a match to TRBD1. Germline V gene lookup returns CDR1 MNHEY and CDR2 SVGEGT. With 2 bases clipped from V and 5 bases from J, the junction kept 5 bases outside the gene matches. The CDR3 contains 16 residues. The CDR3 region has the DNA TGTGCCAGCAGTTACCCCGGGACAGGGGGGTATCAGCCCCAGCATTTT. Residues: CASSYPGTGGYQPQHF.

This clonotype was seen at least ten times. CDR3 DNA sequence: TGTGCCAGCAGCCCTCAAGGCTTAGGCAATGAGCAGTTCTTC. It translates to CASSPQGLGNEQFF. V gene TRBV7-2 combines with J gene TRBJ2-1; D not resolved. This CDR3 contains 14 residues. The V gene lost 5 bases and the J gene lost 6 bases, with 14 bases spanning the gap. Per the germline V gene, CDR1 is SGHTA and CDR2 is FQGNSA.

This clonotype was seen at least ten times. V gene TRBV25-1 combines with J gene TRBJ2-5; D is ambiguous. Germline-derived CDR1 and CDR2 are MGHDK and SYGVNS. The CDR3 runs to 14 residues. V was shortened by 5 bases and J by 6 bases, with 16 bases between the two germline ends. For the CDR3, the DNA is TGTGCCAGCAGTAGTGACCCGGAGCGACAGACCCAGTACTTC. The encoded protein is CASSSDPERQTQYF.

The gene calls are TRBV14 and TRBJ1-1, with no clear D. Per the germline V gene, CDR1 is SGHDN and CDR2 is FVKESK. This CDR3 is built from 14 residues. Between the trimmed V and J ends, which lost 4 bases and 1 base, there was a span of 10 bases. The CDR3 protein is CASSLFNGNTEAFF. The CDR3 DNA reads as TGTGCCAGCAGCCTTTTTAATGGGAACACTGAAGCTTTCTTT.

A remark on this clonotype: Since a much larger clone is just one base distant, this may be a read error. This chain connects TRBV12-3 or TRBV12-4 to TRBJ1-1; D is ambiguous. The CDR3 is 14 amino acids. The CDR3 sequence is CASSPPGVNTEVFF. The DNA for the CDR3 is TGTGCCAGCAGCCCGCCGGGAGTCAACACTGAAGTTTTCTTT.

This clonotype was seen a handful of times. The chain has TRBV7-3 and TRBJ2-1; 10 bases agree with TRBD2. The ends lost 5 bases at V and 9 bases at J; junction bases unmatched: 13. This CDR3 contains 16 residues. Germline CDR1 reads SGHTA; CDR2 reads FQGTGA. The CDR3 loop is CASSPGPLAGEREQFF. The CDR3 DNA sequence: TGTGCCAGCAGCCCAGGCCCTCTAGCGGGAGAACGTGAGCAGTTCTTC.

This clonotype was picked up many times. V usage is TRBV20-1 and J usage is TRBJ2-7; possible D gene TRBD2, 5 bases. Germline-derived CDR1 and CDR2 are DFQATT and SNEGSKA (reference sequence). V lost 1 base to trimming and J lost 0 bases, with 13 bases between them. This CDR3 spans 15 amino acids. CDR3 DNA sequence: TGCAGTGCTAGAGGCGCTAGCTCAAGCTCCTACGAGCAGTACTTC. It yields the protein CSARGASSSSYEQYF.

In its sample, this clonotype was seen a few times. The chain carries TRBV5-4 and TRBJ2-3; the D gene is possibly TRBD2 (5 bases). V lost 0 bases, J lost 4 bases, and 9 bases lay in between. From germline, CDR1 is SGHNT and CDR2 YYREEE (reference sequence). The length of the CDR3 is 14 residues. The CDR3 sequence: CASSLELDADTQYF. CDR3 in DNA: TGTGCCAGCAGCTTGGAACTAGACGCAGATACGCAGTATTTT.

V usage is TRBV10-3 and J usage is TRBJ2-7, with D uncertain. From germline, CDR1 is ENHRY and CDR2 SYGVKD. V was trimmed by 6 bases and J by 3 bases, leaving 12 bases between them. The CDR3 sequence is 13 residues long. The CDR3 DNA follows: TGTGCCATCAGGGGCAGGTTGGACTACGAGCAGTACTTC. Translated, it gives CAIRGRLDYEQYF.

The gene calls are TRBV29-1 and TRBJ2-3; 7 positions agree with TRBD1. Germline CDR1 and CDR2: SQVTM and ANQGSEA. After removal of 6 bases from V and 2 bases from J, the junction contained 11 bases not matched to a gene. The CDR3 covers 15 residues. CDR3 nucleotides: TGCAGCGTCGCTTACGGGACAGACATCACAGATACGCAGTATTTT. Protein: CSVAYGTDITDTQYF.

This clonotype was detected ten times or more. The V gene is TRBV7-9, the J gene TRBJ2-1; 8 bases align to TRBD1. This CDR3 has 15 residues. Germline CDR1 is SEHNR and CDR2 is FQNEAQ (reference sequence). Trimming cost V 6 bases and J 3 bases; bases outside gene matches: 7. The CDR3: CASRFTGQVYNEQFF. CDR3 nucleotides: TGTGCCAGCAGGTTTACGGGACAGGTCTACAATGAGCAGTTCTTC.

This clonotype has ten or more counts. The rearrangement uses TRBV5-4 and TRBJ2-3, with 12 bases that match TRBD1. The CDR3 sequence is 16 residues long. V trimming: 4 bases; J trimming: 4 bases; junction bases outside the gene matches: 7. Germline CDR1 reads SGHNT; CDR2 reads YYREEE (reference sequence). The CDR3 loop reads CASSIRDRGLADTQYF. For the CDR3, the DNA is TGTGCCAGCAGCATCCGGGACAGGGGGCTTGCAGATACGCAGTATTTT.

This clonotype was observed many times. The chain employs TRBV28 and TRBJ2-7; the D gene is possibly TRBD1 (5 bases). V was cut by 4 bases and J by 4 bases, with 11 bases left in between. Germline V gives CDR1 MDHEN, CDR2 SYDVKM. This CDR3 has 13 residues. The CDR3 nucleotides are TGTGCCAGCAGTTCAGGGCCCCCTTACGAGCAGTACTTC. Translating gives CASSSGPPYEQYF.

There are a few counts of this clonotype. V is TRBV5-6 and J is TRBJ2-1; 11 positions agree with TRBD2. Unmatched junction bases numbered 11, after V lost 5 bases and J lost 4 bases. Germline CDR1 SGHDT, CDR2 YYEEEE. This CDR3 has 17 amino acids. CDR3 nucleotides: TGTGCCAGCAGTCCCCCTAGCGGGGGGTGGGGTTACAATGAGCAGTTCTTC. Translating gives CASSPPSGGWGYNEQFF.

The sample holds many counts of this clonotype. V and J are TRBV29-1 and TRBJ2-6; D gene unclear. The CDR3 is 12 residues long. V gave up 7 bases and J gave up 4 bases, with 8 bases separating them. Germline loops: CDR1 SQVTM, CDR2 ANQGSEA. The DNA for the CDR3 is TGCAGCGGAGGCACAGGGGCCAACGTCCTGACTTTC. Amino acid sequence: CSGGTGANVLTF.

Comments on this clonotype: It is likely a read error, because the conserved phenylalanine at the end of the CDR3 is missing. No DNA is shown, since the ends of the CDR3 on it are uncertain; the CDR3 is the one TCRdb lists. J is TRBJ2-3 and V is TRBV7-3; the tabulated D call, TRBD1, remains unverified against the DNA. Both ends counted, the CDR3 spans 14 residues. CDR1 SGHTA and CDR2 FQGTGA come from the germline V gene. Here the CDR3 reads CDSKIVGATDTQCC.

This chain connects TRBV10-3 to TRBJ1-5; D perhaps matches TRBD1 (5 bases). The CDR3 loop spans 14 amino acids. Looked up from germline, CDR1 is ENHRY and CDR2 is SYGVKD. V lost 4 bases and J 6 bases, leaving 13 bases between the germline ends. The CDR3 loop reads CAISVWGESQPQHF. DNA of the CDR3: TGTGCCATCAGTGTATGGGGCGAAAGTCAGCCCCAGCATTTT.

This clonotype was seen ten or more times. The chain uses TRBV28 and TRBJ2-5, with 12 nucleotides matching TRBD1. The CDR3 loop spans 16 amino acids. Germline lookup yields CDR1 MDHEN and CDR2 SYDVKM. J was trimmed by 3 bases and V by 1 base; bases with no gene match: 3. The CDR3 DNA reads TGTGCCAGCAGTTTATCGGGACAGGGGGCCAAAGAGACCCAGTACTTC. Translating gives CASSLSGQGAKETQYF. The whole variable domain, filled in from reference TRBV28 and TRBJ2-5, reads DVKVTQSSRYLVKRTGEKVFLECVQDMDHENMFWYRQDPGLGLRLIYFSYDVKMKEKGDIPEGYSVSREKKERFSLILESASTNQTSMYLCASSLSGQGAKETQYFGPGTRLLVL.

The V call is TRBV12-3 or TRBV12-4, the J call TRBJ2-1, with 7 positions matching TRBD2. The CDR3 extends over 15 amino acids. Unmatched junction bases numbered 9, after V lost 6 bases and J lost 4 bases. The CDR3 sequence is CASRSLSGRYNEQFF. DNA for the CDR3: TGTGCCAGCAGGTCCCTTAGCGGGCGGTACAATGAGCAGTTCTTC.

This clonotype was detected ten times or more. CDR3 residues: CASSPDMRQPQHF. Here the CDR3 DNA reads TGTGCCAGCAGTCCTGATATGCGGCAGCCCCAGCATTTT. V usage is TRBV6-4 and J usage is TRBJ1-5; D not certain. CDR3 length: 13 residues. Trimming took off 5 bases at V and 7 bases at J, with 12 bases between the two ends. Germline values: CDR1 MRHNA, CDR2 SNTAGT.

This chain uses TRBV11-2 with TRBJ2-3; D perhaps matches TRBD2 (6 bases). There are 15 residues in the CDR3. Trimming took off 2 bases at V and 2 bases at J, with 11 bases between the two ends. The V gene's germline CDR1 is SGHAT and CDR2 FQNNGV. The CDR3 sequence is CASSLRREPTDTQYF. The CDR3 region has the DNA TGTGCCAGCAGCTTACGGCGGGAACCCACAGATACGCAGTATTTT. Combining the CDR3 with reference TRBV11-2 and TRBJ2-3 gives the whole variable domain EAGVAQSPRYKIIEKRQSVAFWCNPISGHATLYWYQQILGQGPKLLIQFQNNGVVDDSQLPKDRFSAERLKGVDSTLKIQPAKLEDSAVYLCASSLRREPTDTQYFGPGTRLTVL.

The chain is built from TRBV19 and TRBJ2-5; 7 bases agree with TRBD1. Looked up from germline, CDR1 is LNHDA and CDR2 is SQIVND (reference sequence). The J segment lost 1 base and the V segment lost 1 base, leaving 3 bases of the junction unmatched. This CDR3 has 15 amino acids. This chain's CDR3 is CASSIGGGSQETQYF. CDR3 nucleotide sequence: TGTGCCAGTAGTATAGGAGGGGGCAGCCAAGAGACCCAGTACTTC.

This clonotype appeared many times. The DNA of the CDR3 is TGTGCCAGCAGCTTAGACCATGGGAGCGGGACACAGACCATTCAGTACTTC. This encodes CASSLDHGSGTQTIQYF. V is TRBV11-3 and J is TRBJ2-4, with D perhaps TRBD2 (7 bases). With 0 bases removed from V and 9 bases from J, the gap between germline ends came to 21 bases. CDR1 and CDR2 (germline): SGHNT, YENEEA. This CDR3 contains 17 residues. Looking up the rest from reference TRBV11-3 and TRBJ2-4 gives the full variable domain: EAGVVQSPRYKIIEKKQPVAFWCNPISGHNTLYWYLQNLGQGPELLIRYENEEAVDDSQLPKDRFSAERLKGVDSTLKIQPAELGDSAVYLCASSLDHGSGTQTIQYFGAGTRLSVL.

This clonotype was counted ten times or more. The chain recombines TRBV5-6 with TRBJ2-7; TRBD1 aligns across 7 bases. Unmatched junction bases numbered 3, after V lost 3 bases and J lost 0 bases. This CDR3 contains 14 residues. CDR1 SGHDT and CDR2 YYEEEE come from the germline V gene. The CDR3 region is CASSWGQSSYEQYF. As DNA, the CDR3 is TGTGCCAGCAGCTGGGGACAGAGCTCCTACGAGCAGTACTTC.

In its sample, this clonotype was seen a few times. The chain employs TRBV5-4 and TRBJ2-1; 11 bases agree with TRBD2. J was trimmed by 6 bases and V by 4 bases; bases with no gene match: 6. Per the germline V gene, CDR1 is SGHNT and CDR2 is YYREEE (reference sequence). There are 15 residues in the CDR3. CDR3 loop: CASSKGLADTNEQFF. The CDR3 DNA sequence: TGTGCCAGCAGCAAGGGACTAGCGGATACCAATGAGCAGTTCTTC.

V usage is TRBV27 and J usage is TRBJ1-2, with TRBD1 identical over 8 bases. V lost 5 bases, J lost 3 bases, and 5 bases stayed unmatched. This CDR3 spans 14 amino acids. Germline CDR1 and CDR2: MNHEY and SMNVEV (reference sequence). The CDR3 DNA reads TGTGCCAGCAGTACTCGACAGGGGTACTATGGCTACACCTTC. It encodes CASSTRQGYYGYTF.